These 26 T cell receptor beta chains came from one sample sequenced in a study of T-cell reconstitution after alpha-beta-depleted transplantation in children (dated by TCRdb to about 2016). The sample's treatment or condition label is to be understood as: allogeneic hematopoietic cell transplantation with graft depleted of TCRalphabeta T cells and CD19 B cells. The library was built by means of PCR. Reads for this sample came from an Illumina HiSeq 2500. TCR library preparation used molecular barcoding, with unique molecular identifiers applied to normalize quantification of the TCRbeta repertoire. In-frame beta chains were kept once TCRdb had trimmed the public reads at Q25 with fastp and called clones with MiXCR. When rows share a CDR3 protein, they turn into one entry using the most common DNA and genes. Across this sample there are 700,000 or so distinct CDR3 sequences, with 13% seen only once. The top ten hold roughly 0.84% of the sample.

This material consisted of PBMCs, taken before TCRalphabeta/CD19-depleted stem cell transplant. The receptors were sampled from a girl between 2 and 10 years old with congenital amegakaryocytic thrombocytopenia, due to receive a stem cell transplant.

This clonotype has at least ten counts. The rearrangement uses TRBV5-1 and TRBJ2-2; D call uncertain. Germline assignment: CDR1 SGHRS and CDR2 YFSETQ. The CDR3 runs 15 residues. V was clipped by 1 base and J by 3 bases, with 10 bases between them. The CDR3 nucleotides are TGCGCCAGCAGCTTGTTCCCTACTTACACCGGGGAGCTGTTTTTT. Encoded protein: CASSLFPTYTGELFF.

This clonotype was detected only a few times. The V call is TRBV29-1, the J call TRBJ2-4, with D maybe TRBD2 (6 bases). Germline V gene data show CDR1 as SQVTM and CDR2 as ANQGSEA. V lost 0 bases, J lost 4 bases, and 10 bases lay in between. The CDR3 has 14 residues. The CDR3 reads CSVEDRTKKNIQYF. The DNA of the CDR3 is TGCAGCGTTGAAGATCGGACTAAAAAAAACATTCAGTACTTC. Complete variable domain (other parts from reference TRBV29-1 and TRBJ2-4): SAVISQKPSRDICQRGTSLTIQCQVDSQVTMMFWYRQQPGQSLTLIATANQGSEATYESGFVIDKFPISRPNLTFSTLTVSNMSPEDSSIYLCSVEDRTKKNIQYFGAGTRLSVL.

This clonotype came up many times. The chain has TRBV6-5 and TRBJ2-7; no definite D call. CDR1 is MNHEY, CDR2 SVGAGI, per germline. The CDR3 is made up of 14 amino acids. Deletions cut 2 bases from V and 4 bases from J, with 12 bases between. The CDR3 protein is CASSYGSGFYEQYF. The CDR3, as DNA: TGTGCCAGCAGTTACGGGTCGGGCTTTTACGAGCAGTACTTC.

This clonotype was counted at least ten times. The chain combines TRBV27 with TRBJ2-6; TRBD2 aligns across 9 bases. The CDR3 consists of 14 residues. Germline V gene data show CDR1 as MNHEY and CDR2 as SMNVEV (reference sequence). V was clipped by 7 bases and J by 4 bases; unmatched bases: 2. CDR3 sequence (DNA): TGTGCCAGCAAACTAGCGGGCGGGGCCAACGTCCTGACTTTC. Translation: CASKLAGGANVLTF.

The CDR3 nucleotides read TGTGCCAGCAGCCAGAGCGGCGGGGGCTTTCAGCCCCAGCATTTT. This sequence encodes CASSQSGGGFQPQHF. The V and J genes are TRBV3-1 and TRBJ1-5, with D possibly TRBD1 on 6 matching bases. The germline V and J ends were trimmed by 3 bases and 6 bases, with 15 bases remaining between them. The CDR3 has 15 amino acids. In germline, CDR1 is LGHDT, CDR2 YNNKEL (reference sequence).

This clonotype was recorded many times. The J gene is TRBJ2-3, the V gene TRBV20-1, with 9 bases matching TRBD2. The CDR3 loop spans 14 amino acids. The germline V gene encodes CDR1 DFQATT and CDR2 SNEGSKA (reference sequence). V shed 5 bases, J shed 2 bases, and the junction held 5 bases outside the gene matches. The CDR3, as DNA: TGCAGTGCTCGTAGCGGGAGACTCACAGATACGCAGTATTTT. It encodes CSARSGRLTDTQYF.

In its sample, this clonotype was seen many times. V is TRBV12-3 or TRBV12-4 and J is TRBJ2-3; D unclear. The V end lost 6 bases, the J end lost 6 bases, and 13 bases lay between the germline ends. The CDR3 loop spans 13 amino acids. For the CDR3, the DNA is TGTGCCAGCAGCCCAGAACGGGTGGATACGCAGTATTTT. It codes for CASSPERVDTQYF.

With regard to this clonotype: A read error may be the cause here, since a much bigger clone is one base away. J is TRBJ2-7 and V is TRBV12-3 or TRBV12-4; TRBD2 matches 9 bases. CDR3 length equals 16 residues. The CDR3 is CACRPPPSGIPYEQYF. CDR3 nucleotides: TGTGCCTGCAGGCCCCCGCCTAGCGGGATACCCTACGAGCAGTACTTC.

DNA for the CDR3: TGTGCCAGCTGGCGCGACTCTAGCACAGATACGCAGTATTTT. It yields the protein CASWRDSSTDTQYF. The rearrangement uses TRBV2 and TRBJ2-3; D gene ambiguous. V lost 8 bases, J lost 0 bases, and 12 bases lay in between. The germline CDR1 and CDR2 sequences are SNHLY and FYNNEI. The CDR3 has 14 residues.

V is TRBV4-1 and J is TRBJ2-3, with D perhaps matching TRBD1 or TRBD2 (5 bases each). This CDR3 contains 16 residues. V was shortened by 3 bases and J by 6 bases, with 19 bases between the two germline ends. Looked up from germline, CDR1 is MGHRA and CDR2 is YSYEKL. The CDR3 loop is CASSQPEGPPLDTQYF. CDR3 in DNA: TGCGCCAGCAGCCAGCCCGAGGGACCGCCGCTGGATACGCAGTATTTT.

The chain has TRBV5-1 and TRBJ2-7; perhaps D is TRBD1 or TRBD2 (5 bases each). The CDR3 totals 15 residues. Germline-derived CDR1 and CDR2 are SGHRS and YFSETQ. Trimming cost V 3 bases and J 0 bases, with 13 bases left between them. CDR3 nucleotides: TGCGCCAGCAGCTCCCAGGGACGTTTCTCCTACGAGCAGTACTTC. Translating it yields CASSSQGRFSYEQYF. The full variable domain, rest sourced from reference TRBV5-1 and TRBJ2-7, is KAGVTQTPRYLIKTRGQQVTLSCSPISGHRSVSWYQQTPGQGLQFLFEYFSETQRNKGNFPGRFSGRQFSNSRSEMNVSTLELGDSALYLCASSSQGRFSYEQYFGPGTRLTVT.

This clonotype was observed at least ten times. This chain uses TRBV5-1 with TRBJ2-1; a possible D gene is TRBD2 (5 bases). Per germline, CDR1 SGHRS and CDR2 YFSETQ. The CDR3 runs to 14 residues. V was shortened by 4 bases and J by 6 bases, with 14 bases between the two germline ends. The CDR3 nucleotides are TGCGCCAGCAGCCATCTAGCCGTCTTCAATGAGCAGTTCTTC. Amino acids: CASSHLAVFNEQFF.

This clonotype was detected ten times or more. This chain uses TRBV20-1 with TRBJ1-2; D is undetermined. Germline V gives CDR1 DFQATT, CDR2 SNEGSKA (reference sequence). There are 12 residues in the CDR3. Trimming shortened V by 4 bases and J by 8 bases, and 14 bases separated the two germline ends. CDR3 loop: CSAKPPEWGYTF. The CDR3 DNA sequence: TGCAGTGCTAAGCCCCCCGAGTGGGGCTACACCTTC.

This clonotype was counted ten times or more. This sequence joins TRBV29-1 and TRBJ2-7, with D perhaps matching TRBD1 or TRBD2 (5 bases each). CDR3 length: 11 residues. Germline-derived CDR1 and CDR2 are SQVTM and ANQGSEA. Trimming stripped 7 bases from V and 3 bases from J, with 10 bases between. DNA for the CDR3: TGCAGCGGAGGGACGATCTACGAGCAGTACTTC. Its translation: CSGGTIYEQYF.

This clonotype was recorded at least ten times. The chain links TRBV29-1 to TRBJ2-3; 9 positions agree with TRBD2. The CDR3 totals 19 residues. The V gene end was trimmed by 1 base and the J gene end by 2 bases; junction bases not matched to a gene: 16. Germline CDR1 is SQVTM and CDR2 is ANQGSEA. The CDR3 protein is CSVEVTSGDPTVFTDTQYF. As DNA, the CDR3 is TGCAGCGTTGAAGTGACTAGCGGTGACCCTACAGTATTCACAGATACGCAGTATTTT.

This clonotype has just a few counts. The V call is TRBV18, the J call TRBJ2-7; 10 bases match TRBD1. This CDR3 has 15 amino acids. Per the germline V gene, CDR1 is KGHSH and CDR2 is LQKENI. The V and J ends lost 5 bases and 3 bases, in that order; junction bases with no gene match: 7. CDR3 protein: CASSAGQGGYYEQYF. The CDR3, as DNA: TGTGCCAGCTCAGCCGGACAGGGGGGATACTACGAGCAGTACTTC. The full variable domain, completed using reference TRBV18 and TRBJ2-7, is NAGVMQNPRHLVRRRGQEARLRCSPMKGHSHVYWYRQLPEEGLKFMVYLQKENIIDESGMPKERFSAEFPKEGPSILRIQQVVRGDSAAYFCASSAGQGGYYEQYFGPGTRLTVT.

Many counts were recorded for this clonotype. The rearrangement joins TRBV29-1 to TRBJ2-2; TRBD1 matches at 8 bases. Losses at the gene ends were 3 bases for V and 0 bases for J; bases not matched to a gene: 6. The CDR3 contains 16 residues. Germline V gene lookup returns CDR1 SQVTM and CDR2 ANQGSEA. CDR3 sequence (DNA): TGCAGCGTTGACGCTTCACAGGGGGCGAACACCGGGGAGCTGTTTTTT. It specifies CSVDASQGANTGELFF.

CDR3 loop: CASSDLESYNEQFF. The CDR3 region has the DNA TGTGCCAGCAGCGACCTCGAGTCCTACAATGAGCAGTTCTTC. The chain links TRBV11-2 to TRBJ2-1; no definite D call. Trimming removed 5 bases at V and 1 base at J, with 9 bases between. This CDR3 contains 14 residues. In germline, CDR1 is SGHAT, CDR2 FQNNGV.

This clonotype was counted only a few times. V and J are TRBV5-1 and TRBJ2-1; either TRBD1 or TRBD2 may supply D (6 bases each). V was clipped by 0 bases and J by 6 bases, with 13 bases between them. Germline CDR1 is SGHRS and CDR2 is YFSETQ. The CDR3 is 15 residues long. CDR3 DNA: TGCGCCAGCAGCTTGGATACGGGGGCCATCAATGAGCAGTTCTTC. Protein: CASSLDTGAINEQFF.

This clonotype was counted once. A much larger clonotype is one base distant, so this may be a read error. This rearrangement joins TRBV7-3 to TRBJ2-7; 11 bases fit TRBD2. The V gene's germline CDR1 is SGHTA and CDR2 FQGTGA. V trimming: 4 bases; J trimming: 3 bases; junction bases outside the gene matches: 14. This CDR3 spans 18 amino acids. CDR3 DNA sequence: TGTGCCAGCAGCTCCGCCGGCCAACTAGCGGGGGACGTCTACGAGCAGTACTTC. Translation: CASSSAGQLAGDVYEQYF.

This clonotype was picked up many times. In DNA form, the CDR3 reads TGTGCCAGCAGCCAAGAGCGTGGAAACATTCAGTACTTC. Residues: CASSQERGNIQYF. The rearrangement links TRBV14 to TRBJ2-4; no clear D gene. The CDR3 totals 13 residues. Germline CDR1 is SGHDN and CDR2 is FVKESK. The V end lost 0 bases, the J end lost 6 bases, and 6 bases lay between the germline ends.

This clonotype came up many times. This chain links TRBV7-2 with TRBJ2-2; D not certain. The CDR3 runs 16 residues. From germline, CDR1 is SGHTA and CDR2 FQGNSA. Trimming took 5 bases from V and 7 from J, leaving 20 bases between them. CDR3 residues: CASSIDLLLRGGELFF. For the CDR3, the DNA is TGTGCCAGCAGCATCGACCTGCTTCTCCGCGGCGGGGAGCTGTTTTTT.

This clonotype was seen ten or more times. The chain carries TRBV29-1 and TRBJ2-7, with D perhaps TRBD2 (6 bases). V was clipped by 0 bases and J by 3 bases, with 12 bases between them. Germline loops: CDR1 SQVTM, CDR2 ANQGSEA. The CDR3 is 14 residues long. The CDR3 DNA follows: TGCAGCGTTGAAGAGAAAGGAGGGCACTACGAGCAGTACTTC. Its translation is CSVEEKGGHYEQYF.

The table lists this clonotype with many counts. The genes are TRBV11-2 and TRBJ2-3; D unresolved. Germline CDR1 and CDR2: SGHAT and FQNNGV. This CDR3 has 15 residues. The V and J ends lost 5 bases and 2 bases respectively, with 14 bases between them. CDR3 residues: CASSPGPELTDTQYF. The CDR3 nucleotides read TGTGCCAGCAGCCCTGGACCGGAACTCACAGATACGCAGTATTTT.

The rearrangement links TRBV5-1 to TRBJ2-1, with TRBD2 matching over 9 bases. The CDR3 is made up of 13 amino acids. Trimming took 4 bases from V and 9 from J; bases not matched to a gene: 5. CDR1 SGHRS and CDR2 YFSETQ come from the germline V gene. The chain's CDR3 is CASSPGLASEQFF. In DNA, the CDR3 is TGCGCCAGCAGCCCCGGACTAGCGAGTGAGCAGTTCTTC.

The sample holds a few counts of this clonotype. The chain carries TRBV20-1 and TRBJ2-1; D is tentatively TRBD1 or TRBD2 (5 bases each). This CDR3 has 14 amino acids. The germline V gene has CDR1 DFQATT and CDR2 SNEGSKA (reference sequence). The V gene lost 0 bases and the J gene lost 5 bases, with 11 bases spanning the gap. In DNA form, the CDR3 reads TGCAGTGCTAGAGATATCGGGACCCACAATGAGCAGTTCTTC. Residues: CSARDIGTHNEQFF.